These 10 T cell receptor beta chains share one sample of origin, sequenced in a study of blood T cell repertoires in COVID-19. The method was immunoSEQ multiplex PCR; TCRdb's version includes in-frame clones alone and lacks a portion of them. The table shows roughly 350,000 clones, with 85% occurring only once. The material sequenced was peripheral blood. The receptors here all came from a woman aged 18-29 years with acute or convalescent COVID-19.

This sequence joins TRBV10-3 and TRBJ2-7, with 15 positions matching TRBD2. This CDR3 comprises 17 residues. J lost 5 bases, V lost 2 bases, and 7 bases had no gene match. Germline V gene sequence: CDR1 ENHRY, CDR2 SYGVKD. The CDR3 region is CAISEGTGLAGGNEQYF. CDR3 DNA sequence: TGTGCCATCAGTGAGGGGACGGGACTAGCGGGAGGAAACGAGCAGTACTTC.

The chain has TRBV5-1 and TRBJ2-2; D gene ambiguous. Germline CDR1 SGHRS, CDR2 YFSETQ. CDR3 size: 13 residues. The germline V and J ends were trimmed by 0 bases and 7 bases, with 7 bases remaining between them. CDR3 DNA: TGCGCCAGCAGCTTGGGAGGATTCGGGGAGCTGTTTTTT. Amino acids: CASSLGGFGELFF.

The CDR3 region is CASSVSAGHNEQFF. As DNA, the CDR3 is TGTGCCAGCAGTGTTTCAGCGGGGCACAATGAGCAGTTCTTC. V is TRBV2 and J is TRBJ2-1; TRBD2 matches 7 bases. Trimming cost V 4 bases and J 5 bases; bases outside gene matches: 5. This CDR3 spans 14 amino acids. Germline-derived CDR1 and CDR2 are SNHLY and FYNNEI.

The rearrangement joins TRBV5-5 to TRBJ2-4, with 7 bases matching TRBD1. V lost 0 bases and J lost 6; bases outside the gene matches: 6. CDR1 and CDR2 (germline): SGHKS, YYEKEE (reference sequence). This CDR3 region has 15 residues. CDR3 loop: CASSLAGTDLNIQYF. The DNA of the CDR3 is TGTGCCAGCAGCTTGGCCGGGACAGATTTAAACATTCAGTACTTC.

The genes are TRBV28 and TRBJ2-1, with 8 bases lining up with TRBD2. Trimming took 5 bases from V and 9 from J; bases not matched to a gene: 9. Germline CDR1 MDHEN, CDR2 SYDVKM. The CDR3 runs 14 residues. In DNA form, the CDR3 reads TGTGCCAGCAGTCTCAGAGCGGGAGACCCTGAGCAGTTCTTC. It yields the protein CASSLRAGDPEQFF.

In DNA, the CDR3 is TGTGCCAGCAGCCCAGGTGGAAACATTCAGTACTTC. This sequence encodes CASSPGGNIQYF. This chain links TRBV9 with TRBJ2-4, with D hard to call. V was trimmed by 4 bases and J by 6 bases, leaving 8 bases between them. The CDR3 covers 12 residues. Per germline, CDR1 SGDLS and CDR2 YYNGEE. The complete variable domain, with remaining parts taken from reference TRBV9 and TRBJ2-4, reads DSGVTQTPKHLITATGQRVTLRCSPRSGDLSVYWYQQSLDQGLQFLIQYYNGEERAKGNILERFSAQQFPDLHSELNLSSLELGDSALYFCASSPGGNIQYFGAGTRLSVL.

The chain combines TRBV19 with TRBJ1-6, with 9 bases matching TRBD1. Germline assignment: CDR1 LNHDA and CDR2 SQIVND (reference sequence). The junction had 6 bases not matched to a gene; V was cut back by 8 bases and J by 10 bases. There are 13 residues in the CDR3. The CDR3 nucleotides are TGTGCCAGTCAACAGGGGGCCCAGTCACCCCTCCACTTT. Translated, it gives CASQQGAQSPLHF.

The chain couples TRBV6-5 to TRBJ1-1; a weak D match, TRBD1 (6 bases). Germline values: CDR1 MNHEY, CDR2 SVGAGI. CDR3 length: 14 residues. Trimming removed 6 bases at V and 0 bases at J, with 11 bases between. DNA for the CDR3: TGTGCCAGCAGCCTAACAGGGATGAACACTGAAGCTTTCTTT. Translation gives CASSLTGMNTEAFF.

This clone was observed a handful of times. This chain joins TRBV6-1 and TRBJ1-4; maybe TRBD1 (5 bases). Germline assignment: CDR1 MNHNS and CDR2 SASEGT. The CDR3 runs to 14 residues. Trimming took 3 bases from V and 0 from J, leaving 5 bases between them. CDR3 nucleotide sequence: TGTGCCAGCAGTGACAGGGCAACTAATGAAAAACTGTTTTTT. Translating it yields CASSDRATNEKLFF.

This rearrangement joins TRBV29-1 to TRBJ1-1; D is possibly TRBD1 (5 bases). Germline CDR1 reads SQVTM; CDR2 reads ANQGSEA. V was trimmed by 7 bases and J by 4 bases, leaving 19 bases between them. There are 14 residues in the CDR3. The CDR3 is CSATIGGGSTEAFF. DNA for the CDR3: TGCAGCGCTACGATCGGGGGGGGAAGCACTGAAGCTTTCTTT.